Reported below is one TCR beta chain. Clones were read by immunoSEQ multiplex PCR, and TCRdb kept only the in-frame ones, dropping some. The sample lists 110,000 or so clones; about 90% were seen once. This sample is drawn from a study of T cells after somatic rescue of genetic block. What was sequenced was peripheral blood mononuclear cells (PBMCs). This clonotype was sampled from a woman aged 18-35 years.

DNA of the CDR3: TGCGCCAGCAGCCCGGGGACAGCGATGGGGGGCTACACCTTC. It specifies CASSPGTAMGGYTF. The rearrangement joins TRBV5-1 to TRBJ1-2, with 7 bases lining up with TRBD1. V lost 4 bases, J lost 8 bases, and 11 bases stayed unmatched. The CDR3 runs 14 residues. Germline lookup yields CDR1 SGHRS and CDR2 YFSETQ.